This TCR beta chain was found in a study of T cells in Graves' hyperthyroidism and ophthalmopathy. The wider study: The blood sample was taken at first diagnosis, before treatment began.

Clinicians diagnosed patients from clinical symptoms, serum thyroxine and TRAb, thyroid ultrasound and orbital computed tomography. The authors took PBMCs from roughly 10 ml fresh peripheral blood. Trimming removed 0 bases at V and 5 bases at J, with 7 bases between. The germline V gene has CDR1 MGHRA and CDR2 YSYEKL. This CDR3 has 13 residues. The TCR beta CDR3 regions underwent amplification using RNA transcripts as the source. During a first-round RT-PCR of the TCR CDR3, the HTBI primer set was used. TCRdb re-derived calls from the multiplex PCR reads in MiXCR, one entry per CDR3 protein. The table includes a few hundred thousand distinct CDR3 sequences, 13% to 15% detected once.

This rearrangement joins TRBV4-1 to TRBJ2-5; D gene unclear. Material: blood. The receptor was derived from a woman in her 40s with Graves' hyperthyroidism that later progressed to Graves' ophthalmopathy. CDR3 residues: CASSQDNDETQYF. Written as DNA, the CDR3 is TGCGCCAGCAGCCAAGATAACGATGAGACCCAGTACTTC.